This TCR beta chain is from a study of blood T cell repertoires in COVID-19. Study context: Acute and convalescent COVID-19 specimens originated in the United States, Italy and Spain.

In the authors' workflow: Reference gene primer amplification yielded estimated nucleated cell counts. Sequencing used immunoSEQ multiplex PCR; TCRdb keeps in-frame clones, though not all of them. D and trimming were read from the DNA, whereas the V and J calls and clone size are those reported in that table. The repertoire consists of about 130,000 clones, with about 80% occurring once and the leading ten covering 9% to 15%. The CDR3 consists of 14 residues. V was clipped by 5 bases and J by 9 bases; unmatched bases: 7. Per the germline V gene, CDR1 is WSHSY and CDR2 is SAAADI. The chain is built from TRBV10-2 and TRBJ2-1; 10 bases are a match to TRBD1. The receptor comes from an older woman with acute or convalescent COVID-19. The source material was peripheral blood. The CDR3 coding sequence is TGCGCCAGCAGTCGGGACAGGGGTAGCAGTGAGCAGTTCTTC. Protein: CASSRDRGSSEQFF.